Below are 19 T cell receptor beta chains sequenced from a single sample in a study of OX40 agonist ivuxolimab in advanced cancers. TCRdb's copy holds only in-frame clones and misses some; the assay was immunoSEQ multiplex PCR. Altogether around 140,000 clones are present, approximately 94% being singletons, with the ten largest covering about 0.93%. The sample in question was CD4+ or CD8+ T cells sorted from blood, obtained in a trial of the OX40 agonist ivuxolimab. Receptors originate from an adult with an advanced solid tumor such as melanoma, head and neck, liver or kidney cancer.

The J gene is TRBJ1-2, the V gene TRBV29-1, with D perhaps TRBD1 (6 bases). The V gene lost 6 bases and the J gene lost 2 bases, with 10 bases spanning the gap. Per germline, CDR1 SQVTM and CDR2 ANQGSEA. This CDR3 comprises 12 residues. The CDR3 DNA reads as TGCAGCGTCGGGCAGGGGAACTATGGCTACACCTTC. It codes for CSVGQGNYGYTF.

The V call is TRBV7-8, the J call TRBJ2-3; D uncertain. The CDR3 length is 14 residues. Germline V gene sequence: CDR1 SGHVS, CDR2 FQNEAQ. V was shortened by 0 bases and J by 4 bases, with 8 bases between the two germline ends. CDR3 DNA: TGTGCCAGCAGCTTAGCGAGAATCTCAGATACGCAGTATTTT. Translated: CASSLARISDTQYF. Variable domain in full (rest from reference TRBV7-8 and TRBJ2-3): GAGVSQSPRYKVAKRGQDVALRCDPISGHVSLFWYQQALGQGPEFLTYFQNEAQLDKSGLPSDRFFAERPEGSVSTLKIQRTQQEDSAVYLCASSLARISDTQYFGPGTRLTVL.

The rearrangement uses TRBV9 and TRBJ2-6; D ambiguous. This CDR3 has 13 amino acids. Trimming shortened V by 0 bases and J by 2 bases, and 0 bases separated the two germline ends. Germline V lookup: CDR1 SGDLS, CDR2 YYNGEE. The CDR3 reads CASSVAGANVLTF. The CDR3 bases are TGTGCCAGCAGCGTAGCTGGGGCCAACGTCCTGACTTTC.

J is TRBJ2-5 and V is TRBV5-1; D is uncertain. The CDR3 has 14 residues. Trimming took 0 bases from V and 2 from J, leaving 8 bases between them. Germline CDR1 SGHRS, CDR2 YFSETQ. CDR3 bases: TGCGCCAGCAGCTTGGGGGCCATACAAGAGACCCAGTACTTC. Translated: CASSLGAIQETQYF. The full variable domain, its missing parts supplied by reference TRBV5-1 and TRBJ2-5, is KAGVTQTPRYLIKTRGQQVTLSCSPISGHRSVSWYQQTPGQGLQFLFEYFSETQRNKGNFPGRFSGRQFSNSRSEMNVSTLELGDSALYLCASSLGAIQETQYFGPGTRLLVL.

The chain uses TRBV5-4 and TRBJ1-4; TRBD1 agrees at 7 bases. The V gene's germline CDR1 is SGHNT and CDR2 YYREEE (reference sequence). CDR3 length: 14 residues. Trimming at V came to 4 bases and at J to 7 bases, leaving 7 bases not matched to a gene. The CDR3 protein is CASSPTGKGEKLFF. The CDR3 DNA is TGTGCCAGCAGCCCGACAGGGAAAGGTGAAAAACTGTTTTTT.

The chain has TRBV30 and TRBJ1-5; no reliable D call. Per germline, CDR1 GTSNPN and CDR2 SVGIG (reference sequence). The CDR3 extends over 14 amino acids. V dropped 1 base and J dropped 1 base, with 8 bases sitting between them. The CDR3 DNA is TGTGCCTGGAGTGCGTTACAGAGCAATCAGCCCCAGCATTTT. It translates to CAWSALQSNQPQHF.

The gene calls are TRBV21-1 and TRBJ2-7; TRBD2 is the table's D call, not checked against the DNA. TRBV21-1 is flagged as a pseudogene. The length of the CDR3 is 16 residues. CDR3 bases: TGTGCCAGCAGCACCCAACAGGTCTCCGCCGGGGGCGAGCAGTACTTC. Protein sequence: CASSTQQVSAGGEQYF.

This chain links TRBV2 with TRBJ2-1, with 7 bases that match TRBD1. The CDR3 covers 14 residues. Trimming removed 3 bases from V and 10 bases from J; junction bases left unmatched: 9. Germline V gene lookup returns CDR1 SNHLY and CDR2 FYNNEI. The CDR3 spells CASSESTGTREQFF. The CDR3 bases are TGTGCCAGCAGTGAGTCGACAGGGACACGGGAGCAGTTCTTC.

The chain links TRBV9 to TRBJ2-7; maybe TRBD2 (6 bases). Trimming removed 3 bases at V and 3 bases at J, with 19 bases between. Germline lookup yields CDR1 SGDLS and CDR2 YYNGEE. CDR3 length equals 16 residues. DNA of the CDR3: TGTGCCAGCAGCGACGGACGCCCCGGGGACTTCTACGAGCAGTACTTC. Translating gives CASSDGRPGDFYEQYF. Drawing the rest from reference TRBV9 and TRBJ2-7, the complete variable domain is DSGVTQTPKHLITATGQRVTLRCSPRSGDLSVYWYQQSLDQGLQFLIQYYNGEERAKGNILERFSAQQFPDLHSELNLSSLELGDSALYFCASSDGRPGDFYEQYFGPGTRLTVT.

The chain uses TRBV6-5 and TRBJ2-7; 7 positions match TRBD1. V lost 6 bases, J lost 1 base, and 9 bases stayed unmatched. Germline CDR1 is MNHEY and CDR2 is SVGAGI. The CDR3 has 15 residues. This chain's CDR3 is CASRRGTVDSYEQYF. The CDR3 DNA follows: TGTGCCAGCAGAAGAGGGACAGTCGATTCCTACGAGCAGTACTTC.

V gene TRBV6-1 combines with J gene TRBJ1-5; the D is unclear. The CDR3 runs to 12 residues. Between the trimmed V and J ends, which lost 10 bases and 1 base, there was a span of 8 bases. Germline V gene lookup returns CDR1 MNHNS and CDR2 SASEGT. CDR3 loop: CATSDSNQPQHF. The CDR3 DNA reads as TGTGCCACTTCGGACAGCAATCAGCCCCAGCATTTT.

This sequence joins TRBV23-1 and TRBJ1-6, with D perhaps TRBD1 (6 bases). TRBV23-1 is known as an ORF, though its function is uncertain. V dropped 0 bases and J dropped 10 bases, with 19 bases sitting between them. This CDR3 spans 17 amino acids. The CDR3 reads CASSQSDRLPIASPLHF. CDR3 in DNA: TGCGCCAGCAGTCAATCCGACAGGCTACCTATTGCGTCACCCCTCCACTTT.

The rearrangement links TRBV15 to TRBJ2-1, with TRBD2 matching over 13 bases. Trimming took 4 bases from V and 1 from J; bases not matched to a gene: 7. CDR1 and CDR2 from the germline V gene are LNHNV and YYDKDF (reference sequence). The CDR3 runs to 18 residues. The CDR3, as DNA: TGTGCCACCAGCAAACCGGGGACTAGCGGGACGTCCTACAATGAGCAGTTCTTC. It is translated as CATSKPGTSGTSYNEQFF.

Here the CDR3 reads CASSFSGPGELFF. In nucleotides, the CDR3 is TGCGCCAGCAGCTTCTCTGGCCCCGGGGAGCTGTTTTTT. The chain joins TRBV5-1 to TRBJ2-2; no firm D call. The germline V gene has CDR1 SGHRS and CDR2 YFSETQ. CDR3 size: 13 residues. With 2 bases removed from V and 6 bases from J, the gap between germline ends came to 8 bases.

This chain's CDR3 is CASSPPLGAANYGYTF. In nucleotides, the CDR3 is TGTGCCAGCTCACCCCCCTTGGGGGCAGCTAACTATGGCTACACCTTC. The rearrangement links TRBV18 to TRBJ1-2, with D tentatively TRBD1 (6 bases). CDR1 KGHSH and CDR2 LQKENI come from the germline V gene. The CDR3 is made up of 16 amino acids. The V gene lost 3 bases and the J gene lost 0 bases, with 14 bases spanning the gap.

The rearrangement joins TRBV7-3 to TRBJ1-2; D might be TRBD1 (5 bases). Germline-derived CDR1 and CDR2 are SGHTA and FQGTGA. V was clipped by 1 base and J by 6 bases, with 12 bases between them. CDR3 size: 14 residues. CDR3 DNA sequence: TGTGCCAGCAGCTTAAAATGGGGCGGGGATGGCTACACCTTC. Protein sequence: CASSLKWGGDGYTF.

CDR3 sequence (DNA): TGTGCCAGCAGCTTGGATATAGCGGGAGGGGGGAGTGAGCAGTTCTTC. Amino acids: CASSLDIAGGGSEQFF. J is TRBJ2-1 and V is TRBV5-8; 11 positions match TRBD2. Losses at the gene ends were 0 bases for V and 9 bases for J; bases not matched to a gene: 8. The germline gives CDR1 SGHTS, CDR2 YDEGEE. CDR3 length equals 16 residues.

The chain is built from TRBV5-1 and TRBJ1-4; TRBD1 aligns across 10 bases. CDR3 size: 13 residues. With V trimmed by 5 bases and J by 10 bases, 5 bases remained unmatched. Germline CDR1 is SGHRS and CDR2 is YFSETQ. This chain's CDR3 is CASRQDRGRKLFF. In nucleotides, the CDR3 is TGCGCCAGCAGGCAGGACAGGGGGAGAAAACTGTTTTTT.

The chain is built from TRBV7-9 and TRBJ1-5, with D possibly TRBD1 on 5 matching bases. Deletions cut 0 bases from V and 6 bases from J, with 24 bases between. This CDR3 has 19 residues. Germline CDR1 SEHNR, CDR2 FQNEAQ (reference sequence). CDR3 nucleotide sequence: TGTGCCAGCAGCTTAGCGGGGACGCCTCGAGGGGTTGATATTCAGCCCCAGCATTTT. It yields the protein CASSLAGTPRGVDIQPQHF.